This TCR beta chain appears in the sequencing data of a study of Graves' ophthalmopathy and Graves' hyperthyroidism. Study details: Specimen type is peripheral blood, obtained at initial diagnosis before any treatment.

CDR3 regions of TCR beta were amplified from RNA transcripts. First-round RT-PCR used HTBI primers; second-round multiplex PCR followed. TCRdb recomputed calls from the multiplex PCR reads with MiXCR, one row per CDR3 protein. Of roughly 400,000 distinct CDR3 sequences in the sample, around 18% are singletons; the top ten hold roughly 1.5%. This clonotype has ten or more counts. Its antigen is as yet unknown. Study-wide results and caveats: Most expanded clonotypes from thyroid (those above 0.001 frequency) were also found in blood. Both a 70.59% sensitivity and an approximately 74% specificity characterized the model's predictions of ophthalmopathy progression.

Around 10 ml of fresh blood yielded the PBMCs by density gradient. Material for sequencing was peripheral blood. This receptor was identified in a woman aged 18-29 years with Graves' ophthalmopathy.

The CDR3 DNA reads TGTGCCAGCAGCTTGGTATTCGGGAGCTCTGGGGCCAACGTCCTGACTTTC. It is translated as CASSLVFGSSGANVLTF. The chain is built from TRBV5-6 and TRBJ2-6, with D maybe TRBD2 (6 bases). This CDR3 region has 17 residues. The germline V gene has CDR1 SGHDT and CDR2 YYEEEE. The V gene lost 0 bases and the J gene lost 0 bases, with 10 bases spanning the gap.